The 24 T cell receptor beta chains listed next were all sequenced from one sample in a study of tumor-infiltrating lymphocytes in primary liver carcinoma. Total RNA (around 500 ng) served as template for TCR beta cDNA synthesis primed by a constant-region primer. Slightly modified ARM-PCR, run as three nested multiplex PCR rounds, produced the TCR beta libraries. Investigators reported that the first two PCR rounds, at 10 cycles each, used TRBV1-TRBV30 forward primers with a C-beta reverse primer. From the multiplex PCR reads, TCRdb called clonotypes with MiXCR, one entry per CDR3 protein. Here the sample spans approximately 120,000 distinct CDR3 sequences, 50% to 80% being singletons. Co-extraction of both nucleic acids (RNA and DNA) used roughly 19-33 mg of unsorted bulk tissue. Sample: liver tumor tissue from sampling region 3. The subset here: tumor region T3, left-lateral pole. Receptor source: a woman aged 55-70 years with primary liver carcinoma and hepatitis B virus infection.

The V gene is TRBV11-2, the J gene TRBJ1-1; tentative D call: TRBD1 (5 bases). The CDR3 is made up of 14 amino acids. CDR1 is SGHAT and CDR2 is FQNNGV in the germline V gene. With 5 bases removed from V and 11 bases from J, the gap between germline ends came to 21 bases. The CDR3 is CASSPLGLGGDAFF. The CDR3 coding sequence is TGTGCCAGCAGCCCGCTTGGACTGGGGGGAGATGCTTTCTTT. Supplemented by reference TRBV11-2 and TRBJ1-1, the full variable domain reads EAGVAQSPRYKIIEKRQSVAFWCNPISGHATLYWYQQILGQGPKLLIQFQNNGVVDDSQLPKDRFSAERLKGVDSTLKIQPAKLEDSAVYLCASSPLGLGGDAFFGQGTRLTVV.

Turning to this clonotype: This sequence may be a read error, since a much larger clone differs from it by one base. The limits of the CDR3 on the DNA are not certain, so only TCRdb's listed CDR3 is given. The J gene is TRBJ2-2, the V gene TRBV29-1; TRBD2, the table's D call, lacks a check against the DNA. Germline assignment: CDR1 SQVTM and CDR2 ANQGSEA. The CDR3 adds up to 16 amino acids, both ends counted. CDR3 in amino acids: CSVGGGAGGYTGEPFF.

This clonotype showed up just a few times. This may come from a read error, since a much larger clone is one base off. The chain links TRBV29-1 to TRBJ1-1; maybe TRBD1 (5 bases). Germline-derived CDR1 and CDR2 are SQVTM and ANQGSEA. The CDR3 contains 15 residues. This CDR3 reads CSSYYSGTMNIEAFF. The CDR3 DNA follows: TGCAGCTCCTATTACTCCGGGACGATGAACATTGAAGCTTTCTTT.

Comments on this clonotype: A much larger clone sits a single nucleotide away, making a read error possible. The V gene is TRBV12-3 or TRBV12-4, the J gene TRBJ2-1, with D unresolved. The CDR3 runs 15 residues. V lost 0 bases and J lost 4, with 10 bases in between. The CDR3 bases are TGTGCCAGCAGTTTAGCAGGGATCCAATACAATGAGCAGTTCTTC. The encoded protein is CASSLAGIQYNEQFF.

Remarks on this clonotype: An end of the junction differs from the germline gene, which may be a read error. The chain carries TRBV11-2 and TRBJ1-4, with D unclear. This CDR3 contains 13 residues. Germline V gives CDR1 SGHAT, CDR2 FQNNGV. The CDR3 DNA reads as TGTGCCAGCAGTATAACGAGTCCGGGAAAACCGTTTTTT. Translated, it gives CASSITSPGKPFF. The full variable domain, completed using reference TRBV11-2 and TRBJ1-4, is EAGVAQSPRYKIIEKRQSVAFWCNPISGHATLYWYQQILGQGPKLLIQFQNNGVVDDSQLPKDRFSAERLKGVDSTLKIQPAKLEDSAVYLCASSITSPGKPFFGSGTQLSVL.

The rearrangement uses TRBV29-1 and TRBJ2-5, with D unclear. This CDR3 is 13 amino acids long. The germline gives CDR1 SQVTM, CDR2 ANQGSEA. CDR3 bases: TGCAATGTTGAAGGGTCTGTAAAAGAGACCCAGTACTTC. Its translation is CNVEGSVKETQYF.

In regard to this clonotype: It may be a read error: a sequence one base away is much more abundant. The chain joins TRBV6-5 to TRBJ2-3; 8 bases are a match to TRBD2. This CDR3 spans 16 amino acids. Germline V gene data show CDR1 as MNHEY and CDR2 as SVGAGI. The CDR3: CANSYSASGHTDTQYF. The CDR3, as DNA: TGTGCCAACAGTTACTCAGCTAGCGGGCACACAGATACGCAGTATTTT.

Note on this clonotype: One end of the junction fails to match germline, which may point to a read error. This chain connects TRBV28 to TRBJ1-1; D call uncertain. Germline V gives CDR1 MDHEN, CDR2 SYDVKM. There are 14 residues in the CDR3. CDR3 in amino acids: CDSITRGYRTEAFF. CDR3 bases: TGTGACAGCATCACACGAGGGTACCGCACTGAAGCTTTCTTT.

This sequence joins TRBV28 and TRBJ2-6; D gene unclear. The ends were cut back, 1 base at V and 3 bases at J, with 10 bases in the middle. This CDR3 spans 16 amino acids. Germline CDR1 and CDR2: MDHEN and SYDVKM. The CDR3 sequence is CASSLFGHGGANVLTF. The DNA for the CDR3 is TGTGCCAGCAGTTTATTTGGGCATGGTGGGGCCAACGTCCTGACTTTC.

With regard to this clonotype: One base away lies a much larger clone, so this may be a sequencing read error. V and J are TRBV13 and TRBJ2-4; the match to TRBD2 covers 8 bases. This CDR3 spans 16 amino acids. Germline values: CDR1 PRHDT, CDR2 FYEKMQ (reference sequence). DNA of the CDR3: TGTGCCAGCAGCTTTCGCGGGAGCGGGGGCAAAAACATTCAGTGCTTC. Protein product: CASSFRGSGGKNIQCF.

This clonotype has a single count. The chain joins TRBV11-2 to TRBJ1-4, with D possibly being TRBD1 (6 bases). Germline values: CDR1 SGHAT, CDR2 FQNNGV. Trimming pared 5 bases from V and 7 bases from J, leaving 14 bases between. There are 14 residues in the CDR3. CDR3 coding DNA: TGTGCCAGCAGCCCCCGGGACAAGTGTGAAAAACTGTTTTTT. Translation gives CASSPRDKCEKLFF.

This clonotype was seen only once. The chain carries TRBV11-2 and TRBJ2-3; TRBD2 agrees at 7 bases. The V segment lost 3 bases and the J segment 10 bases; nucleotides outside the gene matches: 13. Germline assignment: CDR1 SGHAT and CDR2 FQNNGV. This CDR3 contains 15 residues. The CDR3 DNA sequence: TGTGCCAGCAGCTTCGGACTAGGACGCTCGGATCCGCAGTATTTT. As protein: CASSFGLGRSDPQYF.

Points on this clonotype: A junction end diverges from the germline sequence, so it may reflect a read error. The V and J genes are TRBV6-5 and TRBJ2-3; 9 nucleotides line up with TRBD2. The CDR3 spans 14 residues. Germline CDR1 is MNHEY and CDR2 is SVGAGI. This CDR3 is CPSRTSVSRDTKYF. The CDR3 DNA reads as TGTCCCAGCAGGACTAGCGTGAGTCGTGATACGAAGTATTTT.

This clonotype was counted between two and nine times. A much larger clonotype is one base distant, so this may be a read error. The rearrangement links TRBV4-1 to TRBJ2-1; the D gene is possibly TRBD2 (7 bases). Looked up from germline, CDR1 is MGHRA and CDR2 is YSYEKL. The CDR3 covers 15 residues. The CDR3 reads CTSSQGGAEGNEQFF. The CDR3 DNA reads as TGCACCAGCAGCCAAGGGGGGGCTGAGGGCAATGAGCAGTTCTTC.

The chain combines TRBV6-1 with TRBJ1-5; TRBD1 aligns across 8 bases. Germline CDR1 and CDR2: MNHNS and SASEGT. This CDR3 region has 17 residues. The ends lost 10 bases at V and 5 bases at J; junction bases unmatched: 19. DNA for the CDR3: TGTGCCACCAGCGATCGCGGGACCCGGGACAGGTATCAGCCCCAGCATTTT. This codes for CATSDRGTRDRYQPQHF.

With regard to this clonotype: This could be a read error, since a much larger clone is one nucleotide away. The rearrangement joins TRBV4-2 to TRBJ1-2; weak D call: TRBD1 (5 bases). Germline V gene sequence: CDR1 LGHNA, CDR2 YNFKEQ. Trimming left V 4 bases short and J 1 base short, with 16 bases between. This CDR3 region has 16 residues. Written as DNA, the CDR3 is TGTGCCAGCAGCCTTACTGCGGGGACTGATAACTATGGCTACACCTTC. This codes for CASSLTAGTDNYGYTF.

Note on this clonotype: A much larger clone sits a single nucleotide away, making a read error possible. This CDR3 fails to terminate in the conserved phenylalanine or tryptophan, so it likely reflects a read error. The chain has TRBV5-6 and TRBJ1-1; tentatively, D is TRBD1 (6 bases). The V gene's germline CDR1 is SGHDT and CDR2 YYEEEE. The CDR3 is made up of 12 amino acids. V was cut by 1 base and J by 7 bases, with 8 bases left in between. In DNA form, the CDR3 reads TGTGCCAGCAGCTTGAACAGGGATGAAGCTTTCCTT. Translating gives CASSLNRDEAFL.

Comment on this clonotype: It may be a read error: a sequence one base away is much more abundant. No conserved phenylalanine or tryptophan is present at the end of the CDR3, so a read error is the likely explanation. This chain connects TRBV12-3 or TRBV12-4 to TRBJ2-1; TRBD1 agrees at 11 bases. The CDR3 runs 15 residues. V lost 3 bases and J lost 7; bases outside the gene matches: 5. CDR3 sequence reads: CASSFGQGAKNEQFL. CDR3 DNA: TGTGCCAGCAGTTTTGGACAGGGGGCTAAGAATGAGCAGTTCCTC.

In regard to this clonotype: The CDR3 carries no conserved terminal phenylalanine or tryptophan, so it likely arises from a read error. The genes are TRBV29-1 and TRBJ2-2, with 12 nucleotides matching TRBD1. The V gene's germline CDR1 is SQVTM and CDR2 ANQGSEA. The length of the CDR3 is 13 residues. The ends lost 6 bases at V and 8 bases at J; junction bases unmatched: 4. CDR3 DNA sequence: TGCAGCGTGGGACAGGGGGCGAATGGGGAGCTGTTTCTT. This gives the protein CSVGQGANGELFL.

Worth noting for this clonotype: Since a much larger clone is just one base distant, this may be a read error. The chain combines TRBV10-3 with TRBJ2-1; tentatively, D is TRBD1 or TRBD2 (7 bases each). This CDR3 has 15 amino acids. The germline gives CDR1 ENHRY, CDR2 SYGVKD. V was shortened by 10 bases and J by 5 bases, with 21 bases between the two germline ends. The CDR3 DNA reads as TGTGCCACCAGCAACAGGGGAGGGCGGGACAATGAGCAGTTCTTC. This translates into CATSNRGGRDNEQFF.

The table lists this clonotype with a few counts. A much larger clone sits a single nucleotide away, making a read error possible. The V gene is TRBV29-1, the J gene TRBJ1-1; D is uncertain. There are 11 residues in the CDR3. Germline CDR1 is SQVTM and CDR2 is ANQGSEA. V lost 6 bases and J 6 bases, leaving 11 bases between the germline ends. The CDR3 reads CSVISVAEAFF. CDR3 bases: TGCAGCGTGATTTCGGTCGCTGAAGCTTTCTTT.

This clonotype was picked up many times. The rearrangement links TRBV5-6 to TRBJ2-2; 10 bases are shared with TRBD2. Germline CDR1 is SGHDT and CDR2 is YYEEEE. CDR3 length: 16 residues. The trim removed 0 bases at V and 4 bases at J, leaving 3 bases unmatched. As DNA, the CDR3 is TGTGCCAGCAGCTTGGAACCTAGCGGGAGCACCGGGGAGCTGTTTTTT. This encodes CASSLEPSGSTGELFF.

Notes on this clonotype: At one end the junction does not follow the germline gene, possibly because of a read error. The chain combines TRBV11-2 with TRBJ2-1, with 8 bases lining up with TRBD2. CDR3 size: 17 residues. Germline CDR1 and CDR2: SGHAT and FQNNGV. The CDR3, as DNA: TGTGCCAGCAGCTTAGATAGGGGCGGGAGGTTCTACAATGAGCAGTTGTTC. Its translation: CASSLDRGGRFYNEQLF.

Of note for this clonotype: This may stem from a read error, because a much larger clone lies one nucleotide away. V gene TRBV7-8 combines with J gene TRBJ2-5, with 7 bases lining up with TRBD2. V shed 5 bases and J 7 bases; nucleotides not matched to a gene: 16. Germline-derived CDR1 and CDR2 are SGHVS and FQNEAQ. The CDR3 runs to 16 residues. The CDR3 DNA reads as TGTGCCAGCAGCCACTCAGGGCTAGCGGTAGTCCCGACCCAGTACTTC. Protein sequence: CASSHSGLAVVPTQYF. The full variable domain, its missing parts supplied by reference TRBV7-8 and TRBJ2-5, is GAGVSQSPRYKVAKRGQDVALRCDPISGHVSLFWYQQALGQGPEFLTYFQNEAQLDKSGLPSDRFFAERPEGSVSTLKIQRTQQEDSAVYLCASSHSGLAVVPTQYFGPGTRLLVL.